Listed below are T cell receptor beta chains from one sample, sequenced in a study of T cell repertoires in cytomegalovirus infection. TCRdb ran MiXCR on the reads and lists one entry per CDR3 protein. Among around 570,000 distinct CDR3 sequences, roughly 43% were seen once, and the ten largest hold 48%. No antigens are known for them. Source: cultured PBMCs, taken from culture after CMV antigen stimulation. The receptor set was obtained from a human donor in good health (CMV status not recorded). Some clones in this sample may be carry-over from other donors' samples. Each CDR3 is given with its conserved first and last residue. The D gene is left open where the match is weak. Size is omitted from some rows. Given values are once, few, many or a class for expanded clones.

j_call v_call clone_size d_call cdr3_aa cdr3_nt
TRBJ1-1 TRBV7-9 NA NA CASSSFGWHTEAFF TGTGCCAGCAGCTCATTTGGGTGGCACACTGAAGCTTTCTTT
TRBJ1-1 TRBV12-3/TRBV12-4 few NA CASRAAGAEAFF TGTGCCAGCAGAGCCGCTGGCGCTGAAGCTTTCTTT
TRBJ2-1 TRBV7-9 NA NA CASSLGPTRRDEQFF TGTGCCAGCAGCTTAGGGCCGACTAGGCGGGATGAGCAGTTCTTC
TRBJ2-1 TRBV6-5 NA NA CASSPQGPYNEQFF TGTGCCAGCAGTCCCCAGGGCCCCTACAATGAGCAGTTCTTC
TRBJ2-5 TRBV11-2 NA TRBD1 CASSADRGSETQYF TGTGCCAGCAGCGCGGACAGGGGATCGGAGACCCAGTACTTC
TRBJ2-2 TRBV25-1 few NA CASAGAGTGELFF TGTGCCAGCGCAGGGGCTGGTACCGGGGAGCTGTTTTTT
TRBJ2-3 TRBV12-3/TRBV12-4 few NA CASSLRVVDTQYF TGTGCCAGCAGTTTAAGGGTCGTCGATACGCAGTATTTT
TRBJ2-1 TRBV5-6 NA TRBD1 CASSLVNRDRTPRGEQFF TGTGCCAGCAGCCTCGTAAACCGGGACAGGACACCAAGGGGTGAGCAGTTCTTC
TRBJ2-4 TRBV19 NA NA CASSELARPTGPKNIQYF TGTGCCAGTAGTGAACTCGCAAGGCCGACAGGCCCCAAAAACATTCAGTACTTC
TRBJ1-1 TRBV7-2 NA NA CASSPGVEAFF TGTGCCAGCAGCCCGGGGGTTGAAGCTTTCTTT
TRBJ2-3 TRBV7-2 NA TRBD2 CASSFGGRAPDTQYF TGTGCCAGCAGCTTCGGCGGGAGGGCCCCAGATACGCAGTATTTT
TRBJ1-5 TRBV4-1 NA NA CASSQGSGSNQPQHF TGCGCCAGCAGCCAAGGTTCAGGGAGCAATCAGCCCCAGCATTTT
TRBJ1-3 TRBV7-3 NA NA CASSLKGLSSGNTIYF TGTGCCAGCAGCTTAAAGGGACTGAGCTCTGGAAACACCATATATTTT
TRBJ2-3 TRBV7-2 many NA CASSFRAEDTQYF TGTGCCAGCAGCTTCCGGGCGGAAGATACGCAGTATTTT
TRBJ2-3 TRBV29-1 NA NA CSVVIPGAEDTQYF TGCAGCGTTGTAATCCCGGGAGCTGAAGATACGCAGTATTTT
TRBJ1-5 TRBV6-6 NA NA CASRFREYSNQPQHF TGTGCCAGCAGATTCCGGGAATATAGCAATCAGCCCCAGCATTTT
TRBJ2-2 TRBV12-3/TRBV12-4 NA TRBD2 CASSYLRTSGGRNTGELFF TGTGCCAGCAGTTACCTCAGGACTAGCGGGGGGCGGAACACCGGGGAGCTGTTTTTT
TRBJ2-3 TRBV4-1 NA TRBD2 CASSQGWGPSGGAFSDTQYF TGCGCCAGCAGCCAAGGGTGGGGGCCTAGCGGGGGGGCGTTCTCAGATACGCAGTATTTT
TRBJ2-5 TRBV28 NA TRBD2 CASSFVAGGGETQYF TGTGCCAGCAGTTTCGTTGCGGGAGGTGGGGAGACCCAGTACTTC
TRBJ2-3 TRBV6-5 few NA CASSYGPVDTQYF TGTGCCAGCAGTTATGGCCCGGTAGATACGCAGTATTTT
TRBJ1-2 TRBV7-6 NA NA CASSLVEEGRGHGYTF TGTGCCAGCAGCTTAGTGGAAGAGGGTAGAGGGCATGGCTACACCTTC
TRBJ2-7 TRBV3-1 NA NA CASSQGPGGGEQYF TGTGCCAGCAGCCAAGGGCCTGGGGGCGGCGAGCAGTACTTC
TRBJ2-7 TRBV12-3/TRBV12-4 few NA CASSLYTHEQYF TGTGCCAGCAGTTTATACACACACGAGCAGTACTTC
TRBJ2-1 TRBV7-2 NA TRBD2 CASSQRGGLAGANNEQFF TGTGCCAGCAGCCAAAGGGGGGGACTAGCGGGGGCGAACAATGAGCAGTTCTTC
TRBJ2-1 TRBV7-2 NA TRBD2 CASSLHGSASAGGSGGEQFF TGTGCCAGCAGCTTACATGGATCAGCATCCGCGGGGGGATCCGGTGGGGAGCAGTTCTTC
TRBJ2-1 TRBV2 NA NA CASSVQLRREQFF TGTGCCAGCAGTGTACAACTCCGGCGGGAGCAGTTCTTC
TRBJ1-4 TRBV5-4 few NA CASSLGGAGFEKLFF TGTGCCAGCAGCTTGGGTGGGGCAGGGTTCGAAAAACTGTTTTTT
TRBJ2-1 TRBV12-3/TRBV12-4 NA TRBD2 CVSRVRGGGGDNYNEQFF TGTGTCAGCAGGGTCCGGGGGGGCGGGGGGGATAACTACAATGAGCAGTTCTTC
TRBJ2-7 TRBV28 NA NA CASSFALDYYEQYF TGTGCCAGCAGCTTCGCTCTAGACTATTACGAGCAGTACTTC
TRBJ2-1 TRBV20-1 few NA CSAPEGPRTQINEQFF TGCAGTGCCCCCGAGGGGCCGCGGACCCAGATCAATGAGCAGTTCTTC
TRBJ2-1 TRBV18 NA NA CASSPPGRAGYNEQFF TGTGCCAGCTCACCCCCTGGCAGGGCGGGTTACAATGAGCAGTTCTTC
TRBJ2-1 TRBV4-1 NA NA CASSPPRGAYNEQFF TGCGCCAGCAGCCCGCCGAGGGGGGCCTACAATGAGCAGTTCTTC
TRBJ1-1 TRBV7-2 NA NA CASSLSHRGGTEAFF TGTGCCAGCAGCTTATCCCACCGAGGGGGCACTGAAGCTTTCTTT
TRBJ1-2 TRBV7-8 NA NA CASSLGLTDYGYTF TGTGCCAGCAGCTTAGGTTTGACGGACTATGGCTACACCTTC
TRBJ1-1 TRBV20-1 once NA CSARDRVNTEAFF TGCAGTGCTAGAGACAGGGTGAACACTGAAGCTTTCTTT
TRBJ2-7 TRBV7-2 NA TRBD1 CASSLGGPGTAPYEQYF TGTGCCAGCAGCTTAGGTGGGCCCGGGACAGCTCCCTACGAGCAGTACTTC
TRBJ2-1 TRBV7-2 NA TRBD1 CASAMQGVAGEQFF TGTGCCAGCGCCATGCAGGGGGTGGCGGGTGAGCAGTTCTTC
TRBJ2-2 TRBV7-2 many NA CASSLRGTNTGELFF TGTGCCAGCAGCTTGAGGGGAACGAACACCGGGGAGCTGTTTTTT
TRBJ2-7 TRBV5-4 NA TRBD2 CASSLGARGGYEQYF TGTGCCAGCAGCTTGGGGGCCCGGGGAGGGTACGAGCAGTACTTC
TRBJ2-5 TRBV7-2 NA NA CASSLAVFRDLETQYF TGTGCCAGCAGCTTAGCAGTGTTTCGGGATTTGGAGACCCAGTACTTC
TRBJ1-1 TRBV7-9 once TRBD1 CASSLAFFGTVGLGAFF TGTGCCAGCAGCTTAGCGTTTTTTGGGACAGTAGGGCTTGGAGCTTTCTTT
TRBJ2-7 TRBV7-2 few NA CASSRRISHEQYF TGTGCCAGCAGCCGACGTATTAGCCACGAGCAGTACTTC
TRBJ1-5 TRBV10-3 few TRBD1 CAISERQGDQPQHF TGTGCCATCAGTGAGCGACAGGGAGATCAGCCCCAGCATTTT
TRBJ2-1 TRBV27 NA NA CASSLNQANEQFF TGTGCCAGCAGTTTAAATCAGGCCAATGAGCAGTTCTTC
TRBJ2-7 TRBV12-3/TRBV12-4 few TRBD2 CASSPGLVYEQYF TGTGCCAGCAGTCCGGGACTAGTATACGAGCAGTACTTC
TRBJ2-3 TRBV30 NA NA CAWGDRTDTQYF TGTGCCTGGGGGGACCGCACAGATACGCAGTATTTT
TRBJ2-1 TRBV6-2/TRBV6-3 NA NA CASSYLGSYNEQFF TGTGCCAGCAGTTACCTGGGGTCCTACAATGAGCAGTTCTTC
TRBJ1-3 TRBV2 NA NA CASSGRTGNTIYF TGTGCCAGCAGTGGGAGGACTGGAAACACCATATATTTT
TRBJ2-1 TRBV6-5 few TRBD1 CASSYFGYPGQAAGEQFF TGTGCCAGCAGTTACTTCGGCTACCCGGGACAGGCGGCGGGTGAGCAGTTCTTC
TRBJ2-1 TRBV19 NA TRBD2 CASSIDMRLAGSVGEQFF TGTGCCAGTAGTATAGATATGCGGCTAGCGGGATCCGTAGGTGAGCAGTTCTTC